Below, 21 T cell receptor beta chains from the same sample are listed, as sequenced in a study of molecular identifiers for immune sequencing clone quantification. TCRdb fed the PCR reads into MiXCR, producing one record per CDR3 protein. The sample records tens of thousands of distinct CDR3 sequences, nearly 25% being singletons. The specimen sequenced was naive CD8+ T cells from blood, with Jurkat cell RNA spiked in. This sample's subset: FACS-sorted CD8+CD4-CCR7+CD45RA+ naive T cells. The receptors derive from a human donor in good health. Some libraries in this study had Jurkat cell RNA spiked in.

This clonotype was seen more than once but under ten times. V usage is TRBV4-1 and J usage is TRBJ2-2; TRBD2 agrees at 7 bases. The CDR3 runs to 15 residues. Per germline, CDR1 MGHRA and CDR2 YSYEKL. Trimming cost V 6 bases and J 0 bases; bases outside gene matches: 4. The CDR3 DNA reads TGCGCCAGCAGGAGCGGGGTTGCGAACACCGGGGAGCTGTTTTTT. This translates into CASRSGVANTGELFF.

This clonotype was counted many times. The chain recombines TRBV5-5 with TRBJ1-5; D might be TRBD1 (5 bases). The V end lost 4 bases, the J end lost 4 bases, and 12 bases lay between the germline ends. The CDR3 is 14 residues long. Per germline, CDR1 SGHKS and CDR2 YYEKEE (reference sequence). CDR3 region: CASSPGTVNQPQHF. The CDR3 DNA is TGTGCCAGCAGCCCCGGGACGGTGAATCAGCCCCAGCATTTT.

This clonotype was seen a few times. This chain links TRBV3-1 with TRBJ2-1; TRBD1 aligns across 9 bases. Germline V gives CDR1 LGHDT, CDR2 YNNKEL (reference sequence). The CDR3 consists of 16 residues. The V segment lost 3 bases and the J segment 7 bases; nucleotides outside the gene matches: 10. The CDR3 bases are TGTGCCAGCAGCCAGCCCATGGACAGGGGAGGGAATGAGCAGTTCTTC. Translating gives CASSQPMDRGGNEQFF.

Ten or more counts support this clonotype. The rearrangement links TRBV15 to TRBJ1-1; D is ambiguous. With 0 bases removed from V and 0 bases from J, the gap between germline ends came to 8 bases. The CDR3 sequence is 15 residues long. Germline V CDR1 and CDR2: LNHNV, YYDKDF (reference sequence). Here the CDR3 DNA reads TGTGCCACCAGCAGAGATCGGCAATTGAACACTGAAGCTTTCTTT. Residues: CATSRDRQLNTEAFF.

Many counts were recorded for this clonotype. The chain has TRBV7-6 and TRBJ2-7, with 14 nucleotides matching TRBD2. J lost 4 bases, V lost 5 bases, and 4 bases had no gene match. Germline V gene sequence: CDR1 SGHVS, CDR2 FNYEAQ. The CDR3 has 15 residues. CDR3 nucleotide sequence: TGTGCCAGCAGCCCGGGGACTAGCGGGAGTTACGAGCAGTACTTC. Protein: CASSPGTSGSYEQYF. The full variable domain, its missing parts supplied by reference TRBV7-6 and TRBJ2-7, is GAGVSQSPRYKVTKRGQDVALRCDPISGHVSLYWYRQALGQGPEFLTYFNYEAQQDKSGLPNDRFSAERPEGSISTLTIQRTEQRDSAMYRCASSPGTSGSYEQYFGPGTRLTVT.

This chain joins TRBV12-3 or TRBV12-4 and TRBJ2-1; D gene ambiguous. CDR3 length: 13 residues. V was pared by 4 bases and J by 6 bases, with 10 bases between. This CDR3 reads CASSSIRLNEQFF. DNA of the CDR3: TGTGCCAGCAGTTCGATAAGACTCAATGAGCAGTTCTTC.

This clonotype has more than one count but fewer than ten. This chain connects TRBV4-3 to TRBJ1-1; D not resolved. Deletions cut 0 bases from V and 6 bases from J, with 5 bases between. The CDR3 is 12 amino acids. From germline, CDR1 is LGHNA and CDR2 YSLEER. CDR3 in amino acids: CASSQDGAEAFF. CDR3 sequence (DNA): TGCGCCAGCAGCCAAGATGGCGCTGAAGCTTTCTTT.

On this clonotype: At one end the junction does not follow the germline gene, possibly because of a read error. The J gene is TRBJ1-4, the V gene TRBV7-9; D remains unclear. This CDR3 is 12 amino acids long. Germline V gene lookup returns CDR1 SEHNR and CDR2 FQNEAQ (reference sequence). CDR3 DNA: TGTGCCAGCAACTTAGCGTATGAAAAACTGTTTTTT. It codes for CASNLAYEKLFF.

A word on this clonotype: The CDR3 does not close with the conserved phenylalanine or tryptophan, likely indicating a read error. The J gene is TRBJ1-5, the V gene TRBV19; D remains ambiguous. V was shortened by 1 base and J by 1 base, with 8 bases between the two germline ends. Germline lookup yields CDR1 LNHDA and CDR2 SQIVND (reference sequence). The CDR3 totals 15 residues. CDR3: CASSIGTGSNQPQHS. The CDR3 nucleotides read TGTGCCAGTAGTATAGGTACGGGAAGCAATCAGCCCCAGCATTCT.

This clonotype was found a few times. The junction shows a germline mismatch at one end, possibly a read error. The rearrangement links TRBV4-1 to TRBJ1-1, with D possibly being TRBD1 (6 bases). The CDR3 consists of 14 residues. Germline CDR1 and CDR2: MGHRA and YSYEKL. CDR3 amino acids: CTSTIKQGNTEAFF. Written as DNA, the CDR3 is TGCACCAGTACCATAAAACAGGGAAACACTGAAGCTTTCTTT.

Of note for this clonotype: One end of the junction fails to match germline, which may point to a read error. The CDR3 protein is CASSQDPGSSYERYF. The CDR3 DNA sequence: TGCGCCAGCAGCCAAGATCCCGGCTCTTCCTACGAGCGGTACTTC. The rearrangement joins TRBV4-1 to TRBJ2-7, with D hard to call. The CDR3 is made up of 15 amino acids. CDR1 is MGHRA and CDR2 is YSYEKL in the germline V gene.

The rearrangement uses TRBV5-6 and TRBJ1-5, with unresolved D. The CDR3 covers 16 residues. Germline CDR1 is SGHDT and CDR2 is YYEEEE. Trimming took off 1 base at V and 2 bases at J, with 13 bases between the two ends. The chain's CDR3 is CASSLSYWGGNQPQHF. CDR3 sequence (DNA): TGTGCCAGCAGCTTGTCGTATTGGGGTGGCAATCAGCCCCAGCATTTT.

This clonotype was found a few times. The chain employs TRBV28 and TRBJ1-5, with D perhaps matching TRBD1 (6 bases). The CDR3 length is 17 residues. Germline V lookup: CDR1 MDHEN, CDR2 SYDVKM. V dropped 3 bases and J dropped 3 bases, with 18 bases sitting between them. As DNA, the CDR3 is TGTGCCAGCAGTTTCCATGGACAGACAAACCCCAATCAGCCCCAGCATTTT. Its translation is CASSFHGQTNPNQPQHF.

CDR3 nucleotide sequence: TGTGCCAGTAGTATTGGGACAGGGAACGCCTACGAGCAGTACTTC. It is translated as CASSIGTGNAYEQYF. The chain carries TRBV19 and TRBJ2-7, with TRBD1 matching over 9 bases. Germline-derived CDR1 and CDR2 are LNHDA and SQIVND (reference sequence). J was trimmed by 2 bases and V by 3 bases; bases with no gene match: 5. This CDR3 spans 15 amino acids. Full variable domain (rest looked up from reference TRBV19 and TRBJ2-7): DGGITQSPKYLFRKEGQNVTLSCEQNLNHDAMYWYRQDPGQGLRLIYYSQIVNDFQKGDIAEGYSVSREKKESFPLTVTSAQKNPTAFYLCASSIGTGNAYEQYFGPGTRLTVT.

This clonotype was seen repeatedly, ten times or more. The CDR3 here is CASSLPGQGSNEQFF. The DNA of the CDR3 is TGTGCCAGCTCACTCCCGGGACAGGGGTCCAATGAGCAGTTCTTC. The chain uses TRBV18 and TRBJ2-1; 10 positions match TRBD1. V gave up 4 bases and J gave up 6 bases; unmatched junction bases: 6. The germline V gene encodes CDR1 KGHSH and CDR2 LQKENI. The CDR3 loop spans 15 amino acids.

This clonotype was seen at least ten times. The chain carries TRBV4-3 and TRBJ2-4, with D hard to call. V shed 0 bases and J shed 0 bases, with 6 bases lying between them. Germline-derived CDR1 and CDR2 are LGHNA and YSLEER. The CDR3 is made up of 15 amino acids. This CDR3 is CASSQESRAKNIQYF. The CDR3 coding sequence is TGCGCCAGCAGCCAAGAAAGTAGAGCCAAAAACATTCAGTACTTC.

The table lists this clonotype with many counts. The CDR3 nucleotides read TGTGCCAGCAGCTTGGGTCTAGCGGGAGAGCACTACGAGCAGTACTTC. Translating gives CASSLGLAGEHYEQYF. The chain joins TRBV5-6 to TRBJ2-7, with 10 bases identical to TRBD2. Germline CDR1 SGHDT, CDR2 YYEEEE. J lost 3 bases, V lost 0 bases, and 6 bases had no gene match. There are 16 residues in the CDR3.

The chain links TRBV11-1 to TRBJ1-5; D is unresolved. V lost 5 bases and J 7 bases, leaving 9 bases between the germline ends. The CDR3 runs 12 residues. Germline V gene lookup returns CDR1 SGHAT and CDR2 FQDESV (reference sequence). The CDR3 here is CASSPPGQPQHF. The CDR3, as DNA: TGTGCCAGCAGCCCCCCGGGACAGCCCCAGCATTTT.

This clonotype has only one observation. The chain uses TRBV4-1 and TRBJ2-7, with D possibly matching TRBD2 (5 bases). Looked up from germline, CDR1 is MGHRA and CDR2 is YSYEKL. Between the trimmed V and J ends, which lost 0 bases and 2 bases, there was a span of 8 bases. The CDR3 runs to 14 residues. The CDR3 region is CASSQERGTYEQYF. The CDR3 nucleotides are TGCGCCAGCAGCCAAGAACGGGGAACCTACGAGCAGTACTTC.

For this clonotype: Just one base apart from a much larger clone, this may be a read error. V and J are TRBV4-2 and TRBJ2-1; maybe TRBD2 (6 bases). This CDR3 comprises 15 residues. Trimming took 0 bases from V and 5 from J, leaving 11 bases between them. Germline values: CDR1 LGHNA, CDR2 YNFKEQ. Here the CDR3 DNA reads TGTGCCAGCAGCCAAGAGACTAGGAGCCACAATGAGCAGTTCTTC. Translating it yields CASSQETRSHNEQFF.

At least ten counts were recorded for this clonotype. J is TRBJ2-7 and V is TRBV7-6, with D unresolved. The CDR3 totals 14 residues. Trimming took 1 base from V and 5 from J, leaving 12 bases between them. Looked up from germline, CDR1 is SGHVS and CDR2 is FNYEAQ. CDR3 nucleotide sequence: TGTGCCAGCAGCTTAGGAGGTCGTCTAGACGAGCAGTACTTC. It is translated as CASSLGGRLDEQYF.